Detailed here is one TCR beta chain. Antigen unknown. The data are from a study of shared clonotypes between healthy human individuals. Terminally differentiated effector memory CD45RA+ cells were excluded from the naive CD8 cells, which were CD45RO-negative and positively selected for CCR7. Donors comprised only Caucasian adults living in Nashville, Tennessee. Generated by immunoSEQ multiplex PCR, the TCRdb table keeps only in-frame clones and is missing some. Of around 1.9 million clones listed, 85% to 95% are singletons. General study points: The study drew on few donors, limiting represented genetic and exposure-history diversity.

Material: naive CD8+ T cells from PBMCs. This sequence originates from a man between 18 and 29 years old in good health. Some clones in this sample may be carry-over from other donors' samples.

Written as DNA, the CDR3 is TGCAGCGTACGGGCGCCGGTGGACGGCTACACCTTC. Encoded protein: CSVRAPVDGYTF. The gene calls are TRBV29-1 and TRBJ1-2; no clear D. The CDR3 extends over 12 amino acids. The germline V and J ends were trimmed by 6 bases and 8 bases, with 16 bases remaining between them. Germline V CDR1 and CDR2: SQVTM, ANQGSEA.